This entry lists 25 T cell receptor beta chains sequenced from one sample in a study of regulatory T cells in long-lasting Graves disease listed by TCRdb under 2021. The sample's time point label is to be understood as: persistent/refractory GD, antithyroid drugs over 5 years with positive TRAb. For both TCR sequencing and RNA sequencing, RNA was extracted from PBMCs in TRIzol. Libraries came from multiplex PCR. TCRdb shows the sequencer as Illumina HiSeq 4000. TCR beta libraries were built with iRepertoire HTBI primers and Arm-PCR amplification of CDR3 regions. TCRdb trimmed public reads at Q25 via fastp, called clones via MiXCR and kept in-frame beta chains. A single entry per CDR3 protein holds the most common genes and DNA from its merged rows. The sample table contains 300,000 to 500,000 distinct CDR3 sequences; only one count was recorded for 20% to 25% of them. The top ten constitute more than 20% of the sample.

Sequenced material: peripheral blood mononuclear cells (PBMCs), taken when the disease was refractory, from a patient treated with antithyroid drugs. These receptors were collected from a female donor with Graves disease.

This clonotype was seen many times. The V and J genes are TRBV7-2 and TRBJ2-7; a weak D match, TRBD1 (5 bases). From germline, CDR1 is SGHTA and CDR2 FQGNSA. The CDR3 has 11 amino acids. V lost 4 bases, J lost 8 bases, and 9 bases lay in between. The CDR3 protein is CASSSRQQQYF. Written as DNA, the CDR3 is TGTGCCAGCAGCTCACGACAGCAGCAGTACTTC.

This clonotype was seen many times. V usage is TRBV6-1 and J usage is TRBJ1-2; D is unclear. Looked up from germline, CDR1 is MNHNS and CDR2 is SASEGT. Trimming shortened V by 3 bases and J by 6 bases, and 17 bases separated the two germline ends. The CDR3 extends over 15 amino acids. CDR3 in amino acids: CASSDAGVKSHGYTF. The CDR3 coding sequence is TGTGCCAGCAGTGACGCGGGCGTTAAGAGTCATGGCTACACCTTC.

A few counts support this clonotype. This chain joins TRBV10-1 and TRBJ2-7; 9 positions match TRBD2. With 10 bases clipped from V and 0 bases from J, the junction kept 10 bases outside the gene matches. Germline V lookup: CDR1 WNHNN, CDR2 SYGVQD (reference sequence). The CDR3 runs 15 residues. The CDR3 DNA sequence: TGCGCCACCGCGGCGGGAGGGCCCTCCTCCTACGAGCAGTACTTC. Protein product: CATAAGGPSSYEQYF.

The gene calls are TRBV20-1 and TRBJ2-7, with D possibly TRBD2 on 5 matching bases. From germline, CDR1 is DFQATT and CDR2 SNEGSKA (reference sequence). The CDR3 runs 13 residues. V gave up 6 bases and J gave up 0 bases, with 12 bases separating them. The CDR3 loop is CSAEGLSSYEQYF. DNA for the CDR3: TGCAGTGCGGAAGGACTGAGCTCCTACGAGCAGTACTTC.

The J gene is TRBJ2-2, the V gene TRBV18; 9 nucleotides line up with TRBD1. CDR1 and CDR2 from the germline V gene are KGHSH and LQKENI. This CDR3 is built from 15 residues. The V and J ends lost 3 bases and 5 bases, in that order; junction bases with no gene match: 4. CDR3: CASSPRTGETGELFF. As DNA, the CDR3 is TGTGCCAGCTCACCGAGGACAGGGGAAACCGGGGAGCTGTTTTTT.

This clonotype was detected ten times or more. The junction and the germline gene differ at one end; a read error may be behind it. The rearrangement uses TRBV28 and TRBJ1-2; no firm D call. This CDR3 region has 10 residues. Germline loops: CDR1 MDHEN, CDR2 SYDVKM. The DNA of the CDR3 is TGTGCCAGCAGGCCGCCCGCCCGCGGGTTC. Amino acid sequence: CASRPPARGF.

This chain connects TRBV2 to TRBJ1-2, with 8 bases identical to TRBD1. CDR3 size: 14 residues. Trimming removed 6 bases from V and 8 bases from J; junction bases left unmatched: 11. In germline, CDR1 is SNHLY, CDR2 FYNNEI. The CDR3 DNA reads as TGTGCCAGCAGCGGACAGGGTCCATCTATCGGCTACACCTTC. This translates into CASSGQGPSIGYTF. The full variable domain, rest sourced from reference TRBV2 and TRBJ1-2, is EPEVTQTPSHQVTQMGQEVILRCVPISNHLYFYWYRQILGQKVEFLVSFYNNEISEKSEIFDDQFSVERPDGSNFTLKIRSTKLEDSAMYFCASSGQGPSIGYTFGSGTRLTVV.

CDR3 nucleotide sequence: TGTGCCGGTGGCAGGGGCGCCCAAGAGACCCAGTACTTC. Amino acid sequence: CAGGRGAQETQYF. The J gene is TRBJ2-5, the V gene TRBV2; the D gene is possibly TRBD1 (6 bases). From germline, CDR1 is SNHLY and CDR2 FYNNEI. The CDR3 totals 13 residues. V lost 11 bases to trimming and J lost 1 base, with 14 bases between them.

This clonotype was counted between two and nine times. The V call is TRBV4-3, the J call TRBJ1-2; tentatively, D is TRBD1 (5 bases). Germline values: CDR1 LGHNA, CDR2 YSLEER. This CDR3 is 18 amino acids long. V lost 2 bases to trimming and J lost 3 bases, with 22 bases between them. CDR3 protein: CASSQLGGGGAGHYGYTF. Written as DNA, the CDR3 is TGCGCCAGCAGCCAACTTGGGGGTGGAGGCGCGGGTCACTATGGCTACACCTTC.

The chain couples TRBV7-2 to TRBJ2-7, with D unclear. CDR1 is SGHTA, CDR2 FQGNSA, per germline. The ends were cut back, 1 base at V and 2 bases at J, with 12 bases in the middle. This CDR3 contains 15 residues. The CDR3 DNA follows: TGTGCCAGCAGCTTAGTAGAACAGACCACCTACGAGCAGTACTTC. Translating gives CASSLVEQTTYEQYF.

V is TRBV9 and J is TRBJ1-1; D possibly corresponds to TRBD1 (6 bases). Trimming pared 0 bases from V and 3 bases from J, leaving 18 bases between. CDR1 is SGDLS and CDR2 is YYNGEE in the germline V gene. This CDR3 region has 17 residues. The CDR3 here is CASSVADRGDMDTEAFF. For the CDR3, the DNA is TGTGCCAGCAGCGTAGCGGACAGAGGGGATATGGACACTGAAGCTTTCTTT.

This clonotype was observed many times. The V call is TRBV30, the J call TRBJ2-7, with a possible D match to TRBD1 (6 bases). Trimming cost V 7 bases and J 2 bases, with 24 bases left between them. Germline CDR1 GTSNPN, CDR2 SVGIG (reference sequence). This CDR3 has 16 residues. CDR3 DNA: TGTGCCTCAAGGTTTAGGGGGAATAGCACCACCTACGAGCAGTACTTC. Translating it yields CASRFRGNSTTYEQYF.

This clonotype was observed a few times. The V gene is TRBV29-1, the J gene TRBJ2-5; unclear D gene. The CDR3 totals 15 residues. V gave up 3 bases and J gave up 2 bases, with 16 bases separating them. CDR1 is SQVTM and CDR2 is ANQGSEA in the germline V gene. CDR3 sequence (DNA): TGCAGCGTTGATGTTTCGGCGAACCGACAAGAGACCCAGTACTTC. Protein product: CSVDVSANRQETQYF.

Regarding this clonotype: This may stem from a read error, because a much larger clone lies one nucleotide away. The CDR3 DNA is TGTGCCAGCAGTTACTCCGACAGTAACTCCTACGGGCAGTACTTC. Protein sequence: CASSYSDSNSYGQYF. V usage is TRBV6-2 or TRBV6-3 and J usage is TRBJ2-7; possible D gene TRBD1, 5 bases. The germline CDR1 and CDR2 sequences are MNHEY and SVGEGT. This CDR3 has 15 residues.

V is TRBV11-1 and J is TRBJ2-7, with a tentative D call TRBD1 (6 bases). The V gene's germline CDR1 is SGHAT and CDR2 FQDESV (reference sequence). CDR3 size: 14 residues. Trimming took off 6 bases at V and 2 bases at J, with 14 bases between the two ends. The chain's CDR3 is CASRQTGNPYEQYF. The CDR3 nucleotides are TGTGCCAGCAGACAAACAGGGAACCCCTACGAGCAGTACTTC.

This sequence joins TRBV19 and TRBJ2-7; perhaps D is TRBD1 or TRBD2 (5 bases each). Trimming shortened V by 8 bases and J by 3 bases, and 11 bases separated the two germline ends. The CDR3 is 12 amino acids. In germline, CDR1 is LNHDA, CDR2 SQIVND (reference sequence). The CDR3 nucleotides are TGTGCCAGTTCGGGGACCTTCTACGAGCAGTACTTC. It yields the protein CASSGTFYEQYF.

Details on this clonotype: The junction does not match germline at one end; this may be a read error. The chain couples TRBV30 to TRBJ2-7, with TRBD2 matching 7 bases. This CDR3 is built from 12 residues. Germline V gene sequence: CDR1 GTSNPN, CDR2 SVGIG (reference sequence). CDR3 coding DNA: TGTGCCCGGAGTAACACCGGGGGGGAGCAGTACTTC. Translating gives CARSNTGGEQYF.

This clonotype was counted at least ten times. The rearrangement links TRBV11-2 to TRBJ2-7, with 9 positions matching TRBD1. The CDR3 has 16 residues. Germline CDR1 reads SGHAT; CDR2 reads FQNNGV. The V and J ends lost 5 bases and 4 bases, in that order; junction bases with no gene match: 12. The CDR3 DNA reads TGTGCCAGCAGCGACCTCCTCGGGACAGGGAGGTACGAGCAGTACTTC. It translates to CASSDLLGTGRYEQYF.

This clonotype was counted many times. The J gene is TRBJ2-4, the V gene TRBV7-9; 7 nucleotides align to TRBD2. The germline V gene encodes CDR1 SEHNR and CDR2 FQNEAQ (reference sequence). This CDR3 is built from 13 residues. The V and J ends lost 4 bases and 8 bases, in that order; junction bases with no gene match: 5. The CDR3 here is CASSSRRGDIQYF. The CDR3 nucleotides are TGTGCCAGCAGCTCCCGACGGGGGGACATTCAGTACTTC.

Regarding this clonotype: A much larger clonotype is one base distant, so this may be a read error. The chain recombines TRBV6-2 or TRBV6-3 with TRBJ1-1, with D unresolved. The CDR3 consists of 14 residues. CDR1 and CDR2 (germline): MNHEY, SVGEGT. CDR3: CTSSEASQNTEAFF. CDR3 DNA sequence: TGTACCAGCAGTGAAGCGAGCCAGAACACTGAAGCTTTCTTT.

This clonotype was seen a handful of times. This chain connects TRBV29-1 to TRBJ1-2; D is ambiguous. Germline CDR1 reads SQVTM; CDR2 reads ANQGSEA. CDR3 length: 9 amino acids. V was clipped by 4 bases and J by 6 bases, with 3 bases between them. The CDR3 sequence is CSVGDGYTF. The CDR3 DNA sequence: TGCAGCGTTGGTGATGGCTACACCTTC.

The chain couples TRBV7-2 to TRBJ2-1; 8 positions agree with TRBD1. From germline, CDR1 is SGHTA and CDR2 FQGNSA. V was clipped by 0 bases and J by 4 bases; unmatched bases: 5. This CDR3 region has 16 residues. CDR3 amino acids: CASSLASRGLYNEQFF. The DNA of the CDR3 is TGTGCCAGCAGCTTAGCGTCCAGGGGGCTGTACAATGAGCAGTTCTTC. Full variable domain (rest looked up from reference TRBV7-2 and TRBJ2-1): GAGVSQSPSNKVTEKGKDVELRCDPISGHTALYWYRQSLGQGLEFLIYFQGNSAPDKSGLPSDRFSAERTGGSVSTLTIQRTQQEDSAVYLCASSLASRGLYNEQFFGPGTRLTVL.

Details on this clonotype: Compared with germline, one end of the junction differs, possibly owing to a read error. The chain recombines TRBV12-3 or TRBV12-4 with TRBJ1-5; D gene uncertain. This CDR3 has 14 amino acids. The CDR3 nucleotides are TGTGTCAGCAGTTTAGCGGGTGGGAACCAGCCCCAGCATTTT. Its translation is CVSSLAGGNQPQHF.

Here the CDR3 reads CSARDQAAAHNEQFF. Written as DNA, the CDR3 is TGCAGTGCTAGAGATCAGGCAGCAGCACACAATGAGCAGTTCTTC. V and J are TRBV20-1 and TRBJ2-1; no clear D gene. V lost 0 bases, J lost 5 bases, and 14 bases lay in between. Germline-derived CDR1 and CDR2 are DFQATT and SNEGSKA (reference sequence). The CDR3 totals 15 residues.

Only a few counts were recorded for this clonotype. This chain uses TRBV27 with TRBJ2-7, with a tentative D call TRBD1 (6 bases). The CDR3 spans 14 residues. V was clipped by 1 base and J by 2 bases, with 9 bases between them. Germline values: CDR1 MNHEY, CDR2 SMNVEV (reference sequence). The CDR3 spells CASSLWAGAYEQYF. CDR3 DNA: TGTGCCAGCAGTTTATGGGCAGGGGCCTACGAGCAGTACTTC.